This T cell receptor (beta chain) was obtained from a study of graft-versus-host responses after intestinal transplantation. Study at large: Every recipient had anti-thymocyte globulin induction and 3 to 4 years of tacrolimus plus steroids.

The protocol was immunoSEQ multiplex PCR, while the TCRdb copy is restricted to in-frame clones and leaves out a portion. The table includes some 120,000 clones, approximately 90% detected once. Study-wide points: Early post-transplant HvG declines showed an association with peak circulating GvH clone levels. When patients had graft-donor T cell macrochimerism, their allografts held high graft-versus-host to host-versus-graft clonal ratios. Some GvH clones appeared in ileal mucosa or blood before recipient bone marrow.

The germline V gene has CDR1 SGHRS and CDR2 YFSETQ. The CDR3 is 14 amino acids. Trimming pared 6 bases from V and 6 bases from J, leaving 15 bases between. A remark on this clone: Its specificity is unknown.

The chain joins TRBV5-1 to TRBJ2-2, with D possibly being TRBD2 (6 bases). The sequences come from unstimulated CD4+ T cells sorted from spleen or lymph node cells, collected before intestinal transplant. This clonotype originated in a human donor who received an intestinal transplant. Written as DNA, the CDR3 is TGCGCCAGCAATGTACTAGCTGGGTCCGGGGAGCTGTTTTTT. Protein: CASNVLAGSGELFF.